This entry lists 2 T cell receptor beta chains sequenced from one sample in a study of shared clonotypes between healthy human individuals. The table came from immunoSEQ multiplex PCR; TCRdb's copy has only in-frame clones and leaves some out. The sample lists roughly 2.4 million clones; approximately 94% were seen once. Sequencing was carried out using naive CD4+ T cells sorted from blood. The subset here: CD45RA+ positively selected. These receptors were obtained from a man younger than 30 in good health.

The chain carries TRBV7-9 and TRBJ2-1, with D perhaps given as TRBD1 or TRBD2 (5 bases each). CDR1 is SEHNR, CDR2 FQNEAQ, per germline (reference sequence). The CDR3 sequence is 14 residues long. Trimming shortened V by 5 bases and J by 7 bases, and 15 bases separated the two germline ends. As DNA, the CDR3 is TGTGCCAGCAGCACCCGGGACGAAAGTAATGAGCAGTTCTTC. It is translated as CASSTRDESNEQFF.

The gene calls are TRBV6-7 and TRBJ2-7; D gene uncertain. TRBV6-7 qualifies as an ORF whose function is uncertain. V was trimmed by 4 bases and J by 2 bases, leaving 15 bases between them. The CDR3 is made up of 15 amino acids. The CDR3 bases are TGTGCCAGCAGTTCCGTCTCATCCCTAGCCTACGAGCAGTACTTC. It codes for CASSSVSSLAYEQYF.